A selection of T cell receptor beta chains follows, all from one sample in a study of human thymus T cells. Using immunoSEQ multiplex PCR, the repertoire was profiled, and TCRdb retains in-frame clones only, with some absent. The sample has roughly 120,000 clones, approximately 96% seen once; the top ten hold roughly 0.024%. The material sequenced was thymus tissue. The receptors were sampled from a boy under two years old with a congenital heart defect but otherwise immunologically healthy. Both conserved end residues are part of each CDR3. A D gene is named only where the DNA matches it firmly.

- | TRBV4-3 | CASSQEWIGGELFF
- | TRBV13 | CASSFREGVSGANVLTF
- | TRBV29-1 | CSVSGTDYGYTF
TRBD1 | TRBV5-6 | CASSGTGAYCVGYTF
- | TRBV10-1 | CASSEWGDTGELFF
TRBD2 | TRBV30 | CAVGLAGLNEFF
- | TRBV7-9 | CASSLWGAPTRQETQYF
- | TRBV12-5 | CASGFTPNTRAGNEQFF
- | TRBV25-1 | CASRAPSYEQYF
- | TRBV4-1 | CASSQEQGKDEKLFF
TRBD1 | TRBV6-1 | CASPGTGENNEQFF
- | TRBV2 | CASGSKNIQYF
- | TRBV5-5 | CASSVPGYGYTF
- | TRBV6-1 | CASSQGTLEQYF
- | TRBV20-1 | CSARDLDEQYF
- | TRBV27 | CASSPYFLDSGSNQPQHF
- | TRBV6-1 | CASTSRVTGELFF
- | TRBV7-3 | CASSLDTGKRNTEAFF
- | TRBV7-9 | CASSLEETTNEKLFF
TRBD1 | TRBV7-9 | CASSRTRVGRGRDTEAFF
TRBD1 | TRBV19 | CASSLRQGEHGYTF
- | TRBV30 | CAWSVHRAEWTQYF
TRBD1 | TRBV10-3 | CATGTGAYEQYF
TRBD1 | TRBV7-8 | CASSLTGGGNSPLHF
TRBD2 | TRBV2 | CASSGASGGANEQYF
- | TRBV4-2 | CASSQAGPSAVGANVLTF